These T cell receptor beta chains were read from a single sample in a study of T cells after yellow fever vaccination. TCRdb fed the 5' RACE reads into MiXCR, producing one record per CDR3 protein. The sample yields 200,000 to 300,000 distinct CDR3 sequences, more than 3.5% seen once. The sample in question was PBMCs, obtained 15 days after the yellow fever booster vaccination. All receptors come from a man aged 18 to 30 who received the YFV17D yellow fever vaccine. Both conserved end residues are part of each CDR3. The D gene is left open where the match is weak. Expanded clones are given a class, and other clones once, few, many or no size at all.

v_gene,d_gene,j_gene,abundance,len,CDR3aa,CDR3nt
TRBV20-1,TRBD2,TRBJ2-3,many,16,CSASPGTSGDTDTQYF,TGCAGTGCTAGCCCTGGGACTAGCGGGGACACAGATACGCAGTATTTT
TRBV29-1,.,TRBJ1-2,many,12,CSVDSRALGYTF,TGCAGCGTTGATAGCAGGGCCCTTGGCTACACCTTC
TRBV29-1,TRBD1,TRBJ1-1,many,14,CSVRDRTRDTEAFF,TGCAGCGTTAGGGACAGAACGAGGGACACTGAAGCTTTCTTT
TRBV20-1,.,TRBJ1-1,many,13,CSAQGGGNTEAFF,TGCAGTGCACAGGGAGGTGGCAACACTGAAGCTTTCTTT
TRBV7-9,.,TRBJ1-6,.,13,CASSPYAYSPLHF,TGTGCCAGCAGCCCCTACGCCTATTCACCCCTCCACTTT
TRBV5-1,.,TRBJ2-2,many,14,CASSFQGPFGELFF,TGCGCCAGCAGCTTCCAGGGGCCCTTCGGGGAGCTGTTTTTT
TRBV7-2,TRBD1,TRBJ2-5,many,15,CASRRTGGRQETQYF,TGTGCCAGCAGGCGAACAGGGGGCCGTCAAGAGACCCAGTACTTC
TRBV4-2,.,TRBJ2-6,.,17,CASSQGEGASGANVLTF,TGTGCCAGCAGCCAAGGAGAAGGGGCCTCTGGGGCCAACGTCCTGACTTTC
TRBV5-1,.,TRBJ1-3,many,16,CASSLGVLGTGNTIYF,TGCGCCAGCAGCTTGGGGGTTTTGGGGACCGGAAACACCATATATTTT
TRBV25-1,.,TRBJ1-1,many,13,CASRFDGITEAFF,TGTGCCAGCAGGTTCGACGGGATCACTGAAGCTTTCTTT
TRBV20-1,.,TRBJ2-1,many,14,CSATPSGRVNEQFF,TGCAGTGCTACCCCATCCGGCAGGGTCAATGAGCAGTTCTTC
TRBV7-2,TRBD2,TRBJ2-3,many,14,CASRTSGPTDTQYF,TGTGCCAGCAGGACTAGCGGGCCCACAGATACGCAGTATTTT
TRBV5-4,.,TRBJ2-5,many,16,CASSLAPDHLEETQYF,TGTGCCAGCAGCTTGGCCCCGGACCACCTCGAGGAGACCCAGTACTTC
TRBV12-3/TRBV12-4,TRBD1,TRBJ2-1,many,17,CASSLGQGPYSYNEQFF,TGTGCCAGCAGTTTGGGACAGGGCCCCTACTCCTACAATGAGCAGTTCTTC
TRBV5-1,.,TRBJ1-2,many,12,CASRDLNYGYTF,TGCGCCAGCAGGGACCTTAACTATGGCTACACCTTC
TRBV5-1,TRBD1,TRBJ1-6,.,15,CASSQDRGYKSPLHF,TGCGCCAGCAGTCAGGACAGGGGATATAAGTCACCCCTCCACTTT
TRBV5-4,.,TRBJ1-6,many,13,CASSRDILQPLHF,TGTGCCAGCAGTCGGGACATTCTCCAGCCCCTCCACTTT
TRBV6-5,.,TRBJ2-4,many,13,CASRGGGGNIQYF,TGTGCCAGCAGGGGGGGCGGTGGAAACATTCAGTACTTC
TRBV7-6,.,TRBJ2-7,many,17,CASSLAVDSLNDYEQYF,TGTGCCAGCAGCTTAGCGGTGGACTCACTGAATGACTACGAGCAGTACTTC
TRBV14,.,TRBJ2-1,many,13,CASSQWPHNFEFF,TGTGCCAGCAGCCAATGGCCGCATAATTTCGAGTTCTTC
TRBV7-2,.,TRBJ1-4,.,14,CASSLLETTEKLFF,TGTGCCAGCAGCCTATTAGAGACAACCGAAAAACTGTTTTTT
TRBV20-1,.,TRBJ2-7,.,13,CSASQGSSYEQYF,TGCAGTGCTAGCCAGGGGTCCTCCTACGAGCAGTACTTC
TRBV24-1,.,TRBJ1-2,many,17,CATSEPAGRLINYGYTF,TGTGCCACCAGTGAGCCTGCAGGTCGCTTAATCAACTATGGCTACACCTTC